These 3 T cell receptor beta chains were all obtained from the same sample, sequenced in a study of identifying expanded T cells in peripheral blood. Some clones are missing from TCRdb's copy, which holds only in-frame ones; the method was immunoSEQ multiplex PCR. The repertoire holds about 91,000 clones, with about nine tenths as singletons. The sample consisted of blood. The receptor set was obtained from a person aged 18 to 70 in good health.

The V and J genes are TRBV11-1 and TRBJ2-3; 10 bases line up with TRBD2. CDR1 is SGHAT and CDR2 is FQDESV in the germline V gene (reference sequence). V dropped 4 bases and J dropped 4; count of bases not matched to a gene: 11. The CDR3 has 17 amino acids. Here the CDR3 reads CASSSRTSGSVADTQYF. The CDR3 region has the DNA TGTGCCAGCAGCTCTCGGACTAGCGGAAGTGTGGCAGATACGCAGTATTTT.

J is TRBJ2-3 and V is TRBV18; weak D call: TRBD1 (5 bases). The CDR3 loop spans 17 amino acids. Trimming removed 3 bases from V and 0 bases from J, with 16 bases in between. Per the germline V gene, CDR1 is KGHSH and CDR2 is LQKENI. The CDR3 DNA sequence: TGTGCCAGCTCACCTGCTTTGGGGCGTACTAGCACAGATACGCAGTATTTT. The encoded protein is CASSPALGRTSTDTQYF.

This clone has only a few counts. This rearrangement joins TRBV5-1 to TRBJ2-2; 9 nucleotides agree with TRBD2. The germline CDR1 and CDR2 sequences are SGHRS and YFSETQ. The CDR3 totals 17 residues. Unmatched junction bases numbered 11, after V lost 2 bases and J lost 6 bases. The CDR3 reads CASSFSGPAGGPGELFF. CDR3 sequence (DNA): TGCGCCAGCAGCTTTTCGGGGCCAGCGGGGGGCCCCGGGGAGCTGTTTTTT.